One and the same sample provided the 25 T cell receptor beta chains below, sequenced in a study of T cell responses to AZD1222 COVID-19 vaccine. Assay: immunoSEQ multiplex PCR; the TCRdb copy retains only in-frame clones and omits some. The repertoire includes approximately 100,000 clones, roughly 89% of them detected once, and approximately 3.3% sits in the top ten. The material was peripheral blood, obtained on day 0 of AZD1222 vaccination. The receptors derive from an adult in good health.

The rearrangement joins TRBV2 to TRBJ1-2, with a possible D match to TRBD1 (5 bases). This CDR3 has 14 residues. Per the germline V gene, CDR1 is SNHLY and CDR2 is FYNNEI. V lost 2 bases, J lost 6 bases, and 13 bases lay in between. CDR3 protein: CASSESRTTNGYTF. The CDR3 coding sequence is TGTGCCAGCAGTGAATCCCGGACAACAAATGGCTACACCTTC.

The chain joins TRBV6-5 to TRBJ2-6; D is uncertain. The CDR3 length is 13 residues. The V end was cut by 8 bases, the J end by 0 bases, with 5 bases between. In germline, CDR1 is MNHEY, CDR2 SVGAGI. This chain's CDR3 is CASGNSGANVLTF. DNA for the CDR3: TGTGCCAGCGGAAACTCTGGGGCCAACGTCCTGACTTTC.

The chain has TRBV11-2 and TRBJ1-5; D gene ambiguous. The V and J ends lost 5 bases and 7 bases respectively, with 9 bases between them. The CDR3 sequence is 12 residues long. CDR1 and CDR2 (germline): SGHAT, FQNNGV. CDR3 sequence (DNA): TGTGCCAGCAGCAGGGTGGGACAGCCCCAGCATTTT. This encodes CASSRVGQPQHF. Using reference TRBV11-2 and TRBJ1-5 for the parts outside the CDR3, the full variable domain is EAGVAQSPRYKIIEKRQSVAFWCNPISGHATLYWYQQILGQGPKLLIQFQNNGVVDDSQLPKDRFSAERLKGVDSTLKIQPAKLEDSAVYLCASSRVGQPQHFGDGTRLSIL.

The chain has TRBV19 and TRBJ1-6; perhaps TRBD1 as D (5 bases). V was clipped by 3 bases and J by 7 bases, with 16 bases between them. Germline CDR1 reads LNHDA; CDR2 reads SQIVND (reference sequence). The CDR3 is 16 residues long. CDR3 sequence (DNA): TGTGCCAGTAGTATGATTTCAGGGAGGCAGAATTCACCCCTCCACTTT. It specifies CASSMISGRQNSPLHF.

The V call is TRBV5-1, the J call TRBJ2-3; D remains unclear. CDR1 is SGHRS, CDR2 YFSETQ, per germline. The V end was cut by 2 bases, the J end by 0 bases, with 10 bases between. The CDR3 length is 15 residues. DNA of the CDR3: TGCGCCAGCAGCTTAATAAGCCCTAGCACAGATACGCAGTATTTT. Translation gives CASSLISPSTDTQYF.

J is TRBJ1-1 and V is TRBV6-2 or TRBV6-3; D uncertain. V was cut by 3 bases and J by 1 base, with 21 bases left in between. CDR3 length equals 18 residues. CDR1 is MNHEY and CDR2 is SVGEGT in the germline V gene. The CDR3 sequence is CASSYSPDWVRGNTEAFF. DNA of the CDR3: TGTGCCAGCAGTTATTCCCCCGACTGGGTACGAGGGAACACTGAAGCTTTCTTT.

V and J are TRBV21-1 and TRBJ1-5. TRBV21-1 is shown as a pseudogene. The CDR3 is 14 residues long. Here the CDR3 reads CASSKVWGNQPQHF. The CDR3, as DNA: TGTGCCAGCAGCAAAGTATGGGGTAACCAGCCCCAGCATTTT.

The rearrangement links TRBV6-5 to TRBJ2-2; D perhaps matches TRBD2 (7 bases). The length of the CDR3 is 14 residues. Trimming pared 7 bases from V and 4 bases from J, leaving 13 bases between. CDR1 and CDR2 (germline): MNHEY, SVGAGI. CDR3 protein: CASIEGGGTGELFF. The CDR3 DNA follows: TGTGCCAGCATCGAGGGAGGGGGCACCGGGGAGCTGTTTTTT.

V gene TRBV7-2 combines with J gene TRBJ2-7; D ambiguous. V shed 5 bases and J shed 5 bases, with 19 bases lying between them. The CDR3 contains 15 residues. Germline V lookup: CDR1 SGHTA, CDR2 FQGNSA. CDR3 nucleotide sequence: TGTGCCAGCAGCGTTAAGGATTCCACCCTGGACGAGCAGTACTTC. Amino acid sequence: CASSVKDSTLDEQYF.

V is TRBV6-5 and J is TRBJ2-3; 7 bases are a match to TRBD1. The CDR3 length is 13 residues. Germline CDR1 and CDR2: MNHEY and SVGAGI. J lost 6 bases, V lost 8 bases, and 8 bases had no gene match. In nucleotides, the CDR3 is TGTGCCAGCCGAAGAGGGGGCGTGGATACGCAGTATTTT. This translates into CASRRGGVDTQYF.

This chain links TRBV6-5 with TRBJ1-2; no clear D gene. The CDR3 length is 12 residues. Germline-derived CDR1 and CDR2 are MNHEY and SVGAGI. V was cut by 6 bases and J by 8 bases, with 13 bases left in between. In nucleotides, the CDR3 is TGTGCCAGCAGGATCCTAGGGTACGGCTACACCTTC. This codes for CASRILGYGYTF.

This chain links TRBV9 with TRBJ2-5; possible D gene TRBD2, 7 bases. The CDR3 is 16 amino acids. The germline V gene has CDR1 SGDLS and CDR2 YYNGEE. The V end was cut by 3 bases, the J end by 1 base, with 16 bases between. The CDR3 nucleotides are TGTGCCAGCAGCGGGGGAACGGGGGGCCCCCAAGAGACCCAGTACTTC. Protein: CASSGGTGGPQETQYF.

This chain connects TRBV6-2 or TRBV6-3 to TRBJ1-4, with D hard to call. Trimming left V 5 bases short and J 0 bases short, with 7 bases between. The CDR3 extends over 14 amino acids. Germline CDR1 MNHEY, CDR2 SVGEGT. As DNA, the CDR3 is TGTGCCAGCAGTCGTGGAGCAACTAATGAAAAACTGTTTTTT. It encodes CASSRGATNEKLFF.

The V call is TRBV19, the J call TRBJ1-1; 8 bases are a match to TRBD1. Trimming removed 2 bases from V and 5 bases from J; junction bases left unmatched: 7. CDR3 size: 15 residues. Germline V gene sequence: CDR1 LNHDA, CDR2 SQIVND (reference sequence). The CDR3 coding sequence is TGTGCCAGTAGTATACGAGGACAGGGTTTAACTGAAGCTTTCTTT. Its translation is CASSIRGQGLTEAFF.

This clone has more than one count but fewer than ten. J is TRBJ1-1 and V is TRBV19; D gene unclear. Trimming left V 6 bases short and J 5 bases short, with 19 bases between. The CDR3 has 15 residues. CDR1 is LNHDA, CDR2 SQIVND, per germline (reference sequence). The chain's CDR3 is CASRATGPPRTEAFF. CDR3 nucleotides: TGTGCCAGTAGGGCCACCGGGCCTCCGAGGACTGAAGCTTTCTTT. The full variable domain, rest sourced from reference TRBV19 and TRBJ1-1, is DGGITQSPKYLFRKEGQNVTLSCEQNLNHDAMYWYRQDPGQGLRLIYYSQIVNDFQKGDIAEGYSVSREKKESFPLTVTSAQKNPTAFYLCASRATGPPRTEAFFGQGTRLTVV.

CDR3: CASTLTGLPEKLFF. CDR3 DNA: TGTGCCAGCACCTTGACAGGACTCCCTGAAAAACTGTTTTTT. The V gene is TRBV6-5, the J gene TRBJ1-4; a weak D match, TRBD1 (6 bases). V lost 7 bases, J lost 7 bases, and 16 bases lay in between. Germline-derived CDR1 and CDR2 are MNHEY and SVGAGI. This CDR3 has 14 amino acids.

This chain uses TRBV7-2 with TRBJ2-7; 8 positions agree with TRBD1. J gave up 7 bases and V 1 base, and 9 bases lay outside the gene matches. There are 15 residues in the CDR3. The germline gives CDR1 SGHTA, CDR2 FQGNSA. In nucleotides, the CDR3 is TGTGCCAGCAGCTTAGGGAGGACAGGGACGTTAGAGCAGTACTTC. It encodes CASSLGRTGTLEQYF.

The table lists this clone with a few counts. This chain joins TRBV6-2 or TRBV6-3 and TRBJ2-2, with 11 bases fitting TRBD2. Trimming cost V 4 bases and J 4 bases; bases outside gene matches: 8. The CDR3 has 17 amino acids. Germline V gene lookup returns CDR1 MNHEY and CDR2 SVGEGT. The CDR3 sequence: CASSFLLAGELTGELFF. DNA of the CDR3: TGTGCCAGCAGTTTTCTACTAGCGGGGGAGCTCACCGGGGAGCTGTTTTTT.

The chain employs TRBV7-9 and TRBJ1-1; D remains ambiguous. Per the germline V gene, CDR1 is SEHNR and CDR2 is FQNEAQ (reference sequence). Trimming shortened V by 2 bases and J by 1 base, and 8 bases separated the two germline ends. The CDR3 has 14 residues. CDR3 DNA sequence: TGTGCCAGCAGCTTAATGAGACCGAACACTGAAGCTTTCTTT. It is translated as CASSLMRPNTEAFF.

This sequence joins TRBV6-2 or TRBV6-3 and TRBJ1-1; tentative D call: TRBD1 (6 bases). This CDR3 is built from 14 residues. CDR1 and CDR2 (germline): MNHEY, SVGEGT. The V end lost 6 bases, the J end lost 0 bases, and 11 bases lay between the germline ends. CDR3 loop: CASSAQGMNTEAFF. DNA for the CDR3: TGTGCCAGCAGCGCCCAGGGGATGAACACTGAAGCTTTCTTT.

The chain has TRBV7-2 and TRBJ1-5; D might be TRBD1 (6 bases). The CDR3 covers 15 residues. Deletions cut 2 bases from V and 2 bases from J, with 10 bases between. The germline gives CDR1 SGHTA, CDR2 FQGNSA. The CDR3 region is CASSLRSGGNQPQHF. The CDR3, as DNA: TGTGCCAGCAGCTTAAGATCAGGGGGCAATCAGCCCCAGCATTTT.

The genes are TRBV7-2 and TRBJ1-5, with 7 positions matching TRBD1. Germline CDR1 SGHTA, CDR2 FQGNSA. V trimming: 5 bases; J trimming: 3 bases; junction bases outside the gene matches: 10. The CDR3 contains 16 residues. CDR3 sequence (DNA): TGTGCCAGCAGCCCCTCCAGGGGGTTGAACAATCAGCCCCAGCATTTT. Translating it yields CASSPSRGLNNQPQHF.

The chain carries TRBV29-1 and TRBJ2-2; D remains ambiguous. Germline V gene lookup returns CDR1 SQVTM and CDR2 ANQGSEA. The V gene lost 4 bases and the J gene lost 6 bases, with 15 bases spanning the gap. CDR3 length equals 14 residues. CDR3 bases: TGCAGCGTTGTAGTCCTTTGGAGCGCCGGGGAGCTGTTTTTT. Its protein product is CSVVVLWSAGELFF.

This sequence joins TRBV5-3 and TRBJ1-1, with D possibly being TRBD1 (6 bases). TRBV5-3 is noted as an ORF with a role that remains uncertain. CDR3 length: 15 residues. The ends were cut back, 1 base at V and 5 bases at J, with 15 bases in the middle. The CDR3 loop is CARSLPLQGRTEAFF. Here the CDR3 DNA reads TGTGCCAGAAGCTTGCCCCTTCAGGGGCGGACTGAAGCTTTCTTT.

The chain links TRBV19 to TRBJ1-1; D not certain. The CDR3 sequence is 14 residues long. The V end was cut by 3 bases, the J end by 4 bases, with 12 bases between. CDR1 and CDR2 from the germline V gene are LNHDA and SQIVND (reference sequence). CDR3 nucleotide sequence: TGTGCCAGTAGTATCATGAGTGGCGGCACTGAAGCTTTCTTT. It translates to CASSIMSGGTEAFF. The variable domain in full, with the rest retrieved from reference TRBV19 and TRBJ1-1, is DGGITQSPKYLFRKEGQNVTLSCEQNLNHDAMYWYRQDPGQGLRLIYYSQIVNDFQKGDIAEGYSVSREKKESFPLTVTSAQKNPTAFYLCASSIMSGGTEAFFGQGTRLTVV.